This T cell receptor (beta chain) appears in the sequencing data of a study of cytomegalovirus exposure and HLA in healthy donors (dated by TCRdb to about 2017). Background on the whole study: An earlier analysis of some 500 of the donors reported 276 Gb of sequence data and more than 90 million unique TCR beta sequences from roughly 180 million T cells. About 280 gigabases of sequencing data and approximately 93 million unique TCR sequences were included in an early release covering 550 to 650 HLA-typed donors. Among the roughly 400 genotyped donors, around 81% belonged to the genetic ancestry cluster associated with self-reported Caucasian donors. The study was designed to test whether signatures of past pathogen exposure could be identified by cataloging public T cell receptors. The study used immunosequencing to profile the T cell repertoires of approximately 650 subjects and linked those repertoires to cytomegalovirus serostatus. Besides the first cohort of roughly 640 subjects, a separate validation cohort made up of 120 different subjects was used. To predict cytomegalovirus infection status, the study brought together high-throughput TCR immunosequencing, statistical association of individual TCRs with disease status, and machine learning. A later analysis re-analyzed previously published TCR beta repertoires from 500 to 700 donors and added high-resolution HLA genotyping to study TCR occurrence patterns. Rather than drawing on any new phenotypic data, the later analysis identified candidate immune exposures from TCR beta sequences and the way those sequences occurred across donors. In an earlier analysis of more than 550 of the donors, high-throughput TCR beta sequencing was used to judge whether each TCR beta V gene segment behaved as functional or pseudogenic. Donor age, sex, ethnicity and CMV serostatus were collected together with the repertoire data. A later genetic analysis used genome-wide SNP genotypes for about 55% of the 666 donors, treating that subset as a discovery cohort. All discovery cohort repertoires had been generated using a single sequencing platform. Class I and class II HLA loci were covered by the typing at four-digit resolution. Typing coverage varied by locus: about 629-630 donors for A, B, C, DRB1 and DQB1; more than 500 for DQA1; more than 600 for DPA1; around 450 for DPB1. About 5 DR-DQ haplotypes were handled as single units for association and clustering, since linkage in the cohort was strong. Across 398 genotyped donors of the cohort, an average of 235,054 unique TCR beta nucleotide sequences per donor were sequenced, and roughly 20% of those sequences were non-productive.

The cohort consisted of 600 or so healthy bone marrow donors. All cohort members were sampled while nominally healthy, although unrecorded immune exposures were likely present. The donor was CMV seronegative and belonged to the group of 352 seronegative cohort members. A peripheral blood sample was provided by each donor, and peripheral blood mononuclear cells were used for TCR beta sequencing. The Qiagen DNeasy Blood Extraction Kit was used to extract genomic DNA from the blood cell samples. On this clone itself: It lacks a known antigen.

Findings and caveats that apply to the study as a whole: For the cohort, immune exposure information was limited to CMV serostatus. In vitro tests confirmed that a few of the cytomegalovirus-associated TCR beta chains recognize cytomegalovirus antigens. When HLA alleles, especially DR and DQ, strongly co-occurred, TCR associations were difficult to assign to individual alleles. In an earlier analysis of around 500 of the donors, most TCR beta V segments appeared in productive rearrangements about 90% or about 30% of the time, broadly matching IMGT annotations. According to a later analysis, TCR association rates differed among HLA loci, with DRB1 alleles showing the most associated TCRs and HLA-C alleles showing the fewest. According to the authors, the approach could potentially be generalized to other disease states and immunological phenotypes. In a later analysis, several top co-occurrence clusters were reported to appear linked to parvovirus B19, influenza, CMV and Epstein-Barr virus. In a later analysis, around 17,000 TCR beta sequences were associated with specific HLA alleles at a false discovery rate of 0.05. Across donors, most TCR sequences were observed very rarely, whereas some public TCRs were present in many individuals. Compared with equally common non-associated chains, HLA-associated TCR beta chains in a later analysis were more clonally expanded and had lower generation probabilities. V-gene and J-gene trimming of TCR beta chains was associated with a missense DCLRE1C variant in a later genetic analysis, and the association was replicated in an independent cohort. The study listed 150 to 200 TCR beta chains as associated with cytomegalovirus. Most CMV-associated TCR beta chains appeared to be HLA-restricted in a later analysis, and the HLA associations seemed to be driven largely by CMV exposure. A cluster of highly shared sequence variants was judged likely to represent a technical artifact of the sequencing pipeline. According to a later genetic analysis, donors in an Asian-associated ancestry cluster had fewer N-insertions in productive TCRs than the approximately 700-donor mean. A further reported finding was that TCR beta sequences accurately predicted the HLA-A and HLA-B alleles for most subjects in the first cohort. Approximately 18 rarely observed V segments, including chromosome 9 orphons, were excluded from the earlier analysis of a few hundred of the donors because counts were too low. The classifier was reported to diagnose cytomegalovirus status with high specificity and sensitivity in both the original cohort and the validation cohort. The cohort was sequenced for TCR beta chains only, and without alpha or paired-chain data the features that could be detected were limited. Because some donors lacked HLA typing at each locus, the association tests relied only on the typed subset. Linkage disequilibrium might explain the correlated functional status among segregating V segments, but an unknown experimental factor could not be excluded. The presence/absence analyses assumed that sequencing depth was roughly uniform across donors, and that assumption may not be true.

To prepare the library, the immunoSEQ multiplex PCR assay was applied. For the multiplex PCR, a mixture combining 60 forward primers for TCR Vbeta segments and 13 reverse primers for TCR Jbeta segments was used. The CDR3 region of rearranged TCR beta genes was amplified from genomic DNA with a multiplex PCR assay. Amplified TCR beta libraries were sequenced as 87-base-pair reads on the Illumina HiSeq System. On the study's bioinformatics: In a later analysis, tens of millions of unique TCR beta chains were counted across the 666 repertoires, and roughly 10 million of these chains were shared by at least two donors. Raw reads were error-corrected and collapsed into unique sequences with a nearest-neighbor algorithm that merged closely related sequences to remove PCR and sequencing errors. V, D and J gene segments were assigned by aligning CDR3 sequences to IMGT reference sequences. For a sequence to be retained, a match of at least six nucleotides to both a V gene segment and a J gene segment was required. A rearrangement counted as productive if the CDR3 had no stop codons and remained in frame with V and J, and every other rearrangement counted as non-productive. CDR3 was defined according to IMGT convention as the region running from the second conserved V-encoded cysteine to the conserved J-encoded phenylalanine. In an earlier analysis of 550 to 650 of the donors, sequences lacking an unambiguous match to a single V gene segment were excluded. An earlier analysis of approximately 590 of the donors classified V segments as functional when productive rearrangements were above 56.7% and as segregating when the standard deviation between donors was above 5%. A statistical classification framework was built for diagnosing cytomegalovirus status from the catalog of TCR beta chain sequences. V and J gene assignment, in a later analysis, came from comparing TCR nucleotide sequences with IMGT/GENE-DB human TR gene sequences. A later analysis assigned CDR3 sequences and most-parsimonious VDJ recombination scenarios with the TCRdist pipeline. In a later analysis, each TCR beta chain was defined by its CDR3 amino acid sequence together with its V-gene family, and reads without a unique V-gene family were excluded. To address suspected cross-contamination and a sequencing artifact, a later analysis removed approximately 600 highly shared, low-generation-probability nucleotide sequences. In a later analysis, a clonal expansion index was calculated for each public chain from normalized within-repertoire ranks of inferred template counts. In a later analysis, generation probabilities were computed with a VDJ recombination model fitted to out-of-frame rearrangements, and the resulting probabilities were checked against IGoR. A later analysis scored TCR-TCR, TCR-HLA and TCR-CMV co-occurrence with hypergeometric tests, applying a repertoire-size bias correction to TCR pairs. To estimate false discovery rates, a later analysis permuted the HLA or CMV assignments 20 times. In a later analysis, co-occurring TCRs were grouped using DBSCAN, and TCRdist sequence similarity was added for clustering within HLA-allele-positive subsets. Repertoires with fewer than 30,000 or more than 120,000 public chains were left out of co-occurrence clustering, as were a handful of repertoires with anomalous nucleotide sharing. The source is immuneACCESS, and TCRdb retained only in-frame sequences with V and J called. Part of the clones is not carried over; for the studies checked, unresolved V genes explain less than half of this, and the remainder is unexplained. That table is the source of V, J and clone size, and D and trimming were worked out from the DNA. The table kept for this sample lists approximately 100,000 clones. The ten largest clones capture approximately 0.6% of the sample.

Sequenced material: PBMCs. The receptor comes from a man aged 45-65 years in good health and CMV-seronegative.

The CDR3 region reads CASSVVSSEAGEQFF. The base sequence is TGTGCCAGCAGCGTAGTAAGCTCAGAGGCGGGTGAGCAGTTCTTC. The rearrangement joined TRBV9 to TRBJ2-1, and perhaps TRBD2 as D gene, on 5 matching bases. Deletion took 0 bases off V and 9 bases off J, with a span of 16 bases between the germline ends. From cysteine to phenylalanine, the CDR3 is 15 amino acids long. Left in the record is the CDR3 DNA by itself, 45 bases read in frame from the first base. The CDR1 and CDR2 encoded by the germline V gene are SGDLS and YYNGEE.